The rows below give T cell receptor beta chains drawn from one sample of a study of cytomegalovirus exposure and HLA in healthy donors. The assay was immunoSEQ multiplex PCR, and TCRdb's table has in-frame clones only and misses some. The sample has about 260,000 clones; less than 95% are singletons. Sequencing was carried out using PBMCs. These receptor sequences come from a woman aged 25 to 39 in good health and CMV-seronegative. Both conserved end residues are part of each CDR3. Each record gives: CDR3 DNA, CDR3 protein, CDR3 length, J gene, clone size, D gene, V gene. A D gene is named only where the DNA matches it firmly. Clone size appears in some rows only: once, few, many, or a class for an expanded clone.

CDR3 DNA: TGTGCCAGCAGCCCTGGGACAGGAGGCCACTACGAGCAGTACTTC; CDR3 protein: CASSPGTGGHYEQYF; CDR3 length: 15; J gene: TRBJ2-7; clone size: -; D gene: TRBD1; V gene: TRBV7-7
CDR3 DNA: TGTGCCAGCAGGCGTAGCGGGGGGCAGGTGGGGCAGTACTTC; CDR3 protein: CASRRSGGQVGQYF; CDR3 length: 14; J gene: TRBJ2-7; clone size: -; D gene: TRBD2; V gene: TRBV28
CDR3 DNA: TGTGCCAGCATGGGGCTTCGCGCTTTCTTT; CDR3 protein: CASMGLRAFF; CDR3 length: 10; J gene: TRBJ1-1; clone size: -; D gene: -; V gene: TRBV2
CDR3 DNA: TGTGCCAGCAGCTCCACAGGGGGGGAGCAGTACTTC; CDR3 protein: CASSSTGGEQYF; CDR3 length: 12; J gene: TRBJ2-7; clone size: -; D gene: TRBD1; V gene: TRBV7-8
CDR3 DNA: TGTGCCAGCTCACCACAATCTAGCCGGAGGGCAGATACGCAGTATTTT; CDR3 protein: CASSPQSSRRADTQYF; CDR3 length: 16; J gene: TRBJ2-3; clone size: -; D gene: -; V gene: TRBV18
CDR3 DNA: TGTGCCAGCAGTTTACATGGACCCGCAGGGAGTCCCTACGAGCAGTACTTC; CDR3 protein: CASSLHGPAGSPYEQYF; CDR3 length: 17; J gene: TRBJ2-7; clone size: -; D gene: -; V gene: TRBV27
CDR3 DNA: TGTGCCAGCAGCCCACCCGGGACAGGGGTTGGGGAGCAGTACTTC; CDR3 protein: CASSPPGTGVGEQYF; CDR3 length: 15; J gene: TRBJ2-7; clone size: -; D gene: TRBD1; V gene: TRBV7-8
CDR3 DNA: TGTGCCAGCAGTCGGACAGGGGTATCCTACGAGCAGTACTTC; CDR3 protein: CASSRTGVSYEQYF; CDR3 length: 14; J gene: TRBJ2-7; clone size: -; D gene: TRBD1; V gene: TRBV6-5
CDR3 DNA: TGTGCCAGTAGTATCTTACCGGGTGGAGGTGAGCAGTACTTC; CDR3 protein: CASSILPGGGEQYF; CDR3 length: 14; J gene: TRBJ2-7; clone size: few; D gene: -; V gene: TRBV19
CDR3 DNA: TGTGCCAGCAGTGAAGGCTTGGGGGTTAACACTGAAGCTTTCTTT; CDR3 protein: CASSEGLGVNTEAFF; CDR3 length: 15; J gene: TRBJ1-1; clone size: -; D gene: -; V gene: TRBV2
CDR3 DNA: TGTGCCAGCAGCTTGAGGGGAGGAGAGACCCAGTACTTC; CDR3 protein: CASSLRGGETQYF; CDR3 length: 13; J gene: TRBJ2-5; clone size: -; D gene: -; V gene: TRBV7-9
CDR3 DNA: TGCAGCGTTGTAGGTTGGACGCCTAATGAGCAGTTCTTC; CDR3 protein: CSVVGWTPNEQFF; CDR3 length: 13; J gene: TRBJ2-1; clone size: -; D gene: -; V gene: TRBV29-1
CDR3 DNA: TGTGCCAGCAGTTACTCGGAAACAGGGAATGGGGAGCTGTTTTTT; CDR3 protein: CASSYSETGNGELFF; CDR3 length: 15; J gene: TRBJ2-2; clone size: -; D gene: -; V gene: TRBV6-5
CDR3 DNA: TGTGCCAGCAGCGCTCAGTCTGGGACAGATACGCAGTATTTT; CDR3 protein: CASSAQSGTDTQYF; CDR3 length: 14; J gene: TRBJ2-3; clone size: -; D gene: -; V gene: TRBV7-2
CDR3 DNA: TGTGCCAGTAGTAGGGTGGCTGCAACAACTAATGAAAAACTGTTTTTT; CDR3 protein: CASSRVAATTNEKLFF; CDR3 length: 16; J gene: TRBJ1-4; clone size: -; D gene: -; V gene: TRBV19
CDR3 DNA: TGTGCCACCTCGTGGGTCGCGGATCAGCCCCAGCATTTT; CDR3 protein: CATSWVADQPQHF; CDR3 length: 13; J gene: TRBJ1-5; clone size: few; D gene: -; V gene: TRBV19
CDR3 DNA: TGTGCCAGCAGTCAATATACTAGCGGGAGTTATAAAGAGACCCAGTACTTC; CDR3 protein: CASSQYTSGSYKETQYF; CDR3 length: 17; J gene: TRBJ2-5; clone size: -; D gene: TRBD2; V gene: TRBV27
CDR3 DNA: TGTGCCAGTAGTACCCGACAGGGGCCCGGGGAGCTGTTTTTT; CDR3 protein: CASSTRQGPGELFF; CDR3 length: 14; J gene: TRBJ2-2; clone size: -; D gene: TRBD1; V gene: TRBV19
CDR3 DNA: TGTGCCAGCAGTGAATACGGGGAACTGTTTTTT; CDR3 protein: CASSEYGELFF; CDR3 length: 11; J gene: TRBJ1-4; clone size: -; D gene: -; V gene: TRBV25-1
CDR3 DNA: TGTGCCAGCACCCTCGACCGGGCAGCCTTCACAGATACGCAGTATTTT; CDR3 protein: CASTLDRAAFTDTQYF; CDR3 length: 16; J gene: TRBJ2-3; clone size: -; D gene: -; V gene: TRBV11-1
CDR3 DNA: TGTGCCAGTAATCCCATGGGAACAGGATCAGAGACCCAGTACTTC; CDR3 protein: CASNPMGTGSETQYF; CDR3 length: 15; J gene: TRBJ2-5; clone size: few; D gene: -; V gene: TRBV19
CDR3 DNA: TGTGCCAGCACGGACAGGCTTCAAGAGACCCAGTACTTC; CDR3 protein: CASTDRLQETQYF; CDR3 length: 13; J gene: TRBJ2-5; clone size: -; D gene: TRBD1; V gene: TRBV27
CDR3 DNA: TGTGCCTGGTCCTCGAGTAGCGGGAGGGCTGCAGATACGCAGTATTTT; CDR3 protein: CAWSSSSGRAADTQYF; CDR3 length: 16; J gene: TRBJ2-3; clone size: -; D gene: TRBD2; V gene: TRBV30
CDR3 DNA: TGCGCCAGCAGCTTGGGTGGGACAGTCAGCCAAGAGACCCAGTACTTC; CDR3 protein: CASSLGGTVSQETQYF; CDR3 length: 16; J gene: TRBJ2-5; clone size: once; D gene: TRBD1; V gene: TRBV5-1
CDR3 DNA: TGTGCCAGCAGCGTCGTACTAGCTGGTTACAATGAGCAGTTCTTC; CDR3 protein: CASSVVLAGYNEQFF; CDR3 length: 15; J gene: TRBJ2-1; clone size: -; D gene: -; V gene: TRBV9
CDR3 DNA: TGTGCCACCAGCCTAAGGTTCGGAGAAATCGGAAACACCATATATTTT; CDR3 protein: CATSLRFGEIGNTIYF; CDR3 length: 16; J gene: TRBJ1-3; clone size: -; D gene: -; V gene: TRBV15
CDR3 DNA: TGTGCCAGCAGCTCACCGGGACTAGCGACATCCTACGAGCAGTACTTC; CDR3 protein: CASSSPGLATSYEQYF; CDR3 length: 16; J gene: TRBJ2-7; clone size: -; D gene: TRBD2; V gene: TRBV7-2
CDR3 DNA: TGTGCCAGCAGCCCGCTAGCGGGAGGTGTGAATGAGCAGTTCTTC; CDR3 protein: CASSPLAGGVNEQFF; CDR3 length: 15; J gene: TRBJ2-1; clone size: -; D gene: TRBD2; V gene: TRBV7-8
CDR3 DNA: TGTGCCAGCAGCCGTAGCGGGAGCTACAATGAGCAGTTCTTC; CDR3 protein: CASSRSGSYNEQFF; CDR3 length: 14; J gene: TRBJ2-1; clone size: -; D gene: TRBD2; V gene: TRBV9
CDR3 DNA: TGTGCCAGCAGCCGGGCAGACTCCTACGAGCAGTACTTC; CDR3 protein: CASSRADSYEQYF; CDR3 length: 13; J gene: TRBJ2-7; clone size: -; D gene: -; V gene: TRBV7-9
CDR3 DNA: TGTGCCTGGAGTCTAAAGGGGATGTATGGCTACACCTTC; CDR3 protein: CAWSLKGMYGYTF; CDR3 length: 13; J gene: TRBJ1-2; clone size: few; D gene: -; V gene: TRBV30
CDR3 DNA: TGTGCCAGCAGGCCCACGTCACCAACCTCTGAAGAGGACCAGTACTTC; CDR3 protein: CASRPTSPTSEEDQYF; CDR3 length: 16; J gene: TRBJ2-5; clone size: few; D gene: -; V gene: TRBV7-9
CDR3 DNA: TGCGCCAGCAGTACAGGGTTTACCTCCTACGAGCAGTACTTC; CDR3 protein: CASSTGFTSYEQYF; CDR3 length: 14; J gene: TRBJ2-7; clone size: -; D gene: -; V gene: TRBV10-2
CDR3 DNA: TGTGCCAGCAGCTTAGACGCCAGGAGCACAGATACGCAGTATTTT; CDR3 protein: CASSLDARSTDTQYF; CDR3 length: 15; J gene: TRBJ2-3; clone size: -; D gene: -; V gene: TRBV7-2
CDR3 DNA: TGTGCCAGCAGCCAATTAAACAGGGGTTCTACCTACGAGCAGTACTTC; CDR3 protein: CASSQLNRGSTYEQYF; CDR3 length: 16; J gene: TRBJ2-7; clone size: -; D gene: TRBD1; V gene: TRBV7-9
CDR3 DNA: TGTGCCAGCAGACTAGGACAGGGTAACGAGGACGAGCAGTACTTC; CDR3 protein: CASRLGQGNEDEQYF; CDR3 length: 15; J gene: TRBJ2-7; clone size: few; D gene: TRBD1; V gene: TRBV7-9
CDR3 DNA: TGTGCCAGCAGTTTCGGCCTGACCGGGTTAATCTACGAGCAGTACTTC; CDR3 protein: CASSFGLTGLIYEQYF; CDR3 length: 16; J gene: TRBJ2-7; clone size: -; D gene: -; V gene: TRBV28
CDR3 DNA: TGTGCCAGCTTGCTAGCGGGATTGGTAAAAGAGACCCAGTACTTC; CDR3 protein: CASLLAGLVKETQYF; CDR3 length: 15; J gene: TRBJ2-5; clone size: once; D gene: TRBD2; V gene: TRBV2
CDR3 DNA: TGTGCCAGCAGCTTCCCAGGGACGGGCGAGACCCAGTACTTC; CDR3 protein: CASSFPGTGETQYF; CDR3 length: 14; J gene: TRBJ2-5; clone size: -; D gene: -; V gene: TRBV5-4
CDR3 DNA: TGCGCCAGCAGCTTGGAGCCGGAGGCGAGCTCCTACGAGCAGTACTTC; CDR3 protein: CASSLEPEASSYEQYF; CDR3 length: 16; J gene: TRBJ2-7; clone size: -; D gene: -; V gene: TRBV5-1
CDR3 DNA: TGTGCCAGCAGTTTGACAGTGACAGCTAACTATGGCTACACCTTC; CDR3 protein: CASSLTVTANYGYTF; CDR3 length: 15; J gene: TRBJ1-2; clone size: -; D gene: -; V gene: TRBV27
CDR3 DNA: TGTGCCAGCAGTGAAGCGCTTCTGACAGCTAATGAAAAACTGTTTTTT; CDR3 protein: CASSEALLTANEKLFF; CDR3 length: 16; J gene: TRBJ1-4; clone size: once; D gene: -; V gene: TRBV2
CDR3 DNA: TGCGCCAGCAGCCCACAGGGGGAAGGGGAAAAACTGTTTTTT; CDR3 protein: CASSPQGEGEKLFF; CDR3 length: 14; J gene: TRBJ1-4; clone size: -; D gene: TRBD1; V gene: TRBV5-1
CDR3 DNA: TGTGCCAGCAGTTTTCTCTTGCCGGACTATGGCTACACCTTC; CDR3 protein: CASSFLLPDYGYTF; CDR3 length: 14; J gene: TRBJ1-2; clone size: -; D gene: -; V gene: TRBV28
CDR3 DNA: TGTGCCACCAGCAGGGGAGGGGCGGGAAGCCAAGAGACCCAGTACTTC; CDR3 protein: CATSRGGAGSQETQYF; CDR3 length: 16; J gene: TRBJ2-5; clone size: -; D gene: TRBD2; V gene: TRBV15
CDR3 DNA: TGTGCCAGCAGTTCCCCCCGGGAGGGCCGCTACAATGAGCAGTTCTTC; CDR3 protein: CASSSPREGRYNEQFF; CDR3 length: 16; J gene: TRBJ2-1; clone size: -; D gene: TRBD2; V gene: TRBV28
CDR3 DNA: TGTGCCAGCTCACCTCAGACAGGGAGTAGGGCAATGAACACTGAAGCTTTCTTT; CDR3 protein: CASSPQTGSRAMNTEAFF; CDR3 length: 18; J gene: TRBJ1-1; clone size: -; D gene: TRBD1; V gene: TRBV18
CDR3 DNA: TGTGCCAGCAGTCCACTTGCGGGAGTTCCCGAGCAGTTCTTC; CDR3 protein: CASSPLAGVPEQFF; CDR3 length: 14; J gene: TRBJ2-1; clone size: -; D gene: TRBD2; V gene: TRBV7-3
CDR3 DNA: TGTGCTAGTGGTCTCGACTACGAGCAGTACTTC; CDR3 protein: CASGLDYEQYF; CDR3 length: 11; J gene: TRBJ2-7; clone size: -; D gene: -; V gene: TRBV12-5
CDR3 DNA: TGTGCCAGCAGCCAGCTCGGGAACACAGATACGCAGTATTTT; CDR3 protein: CASSQLGNTDTQYF; CDR3 length: 14; J gene: TRBJ2-3; clone size: -; D gene: -; V gene: TRBV7-8
CDR3 DNA: TGCAGTGCTAAAGGGGTCACTGAAGCTTTCTTT; CDR3 protein: CSAKGVTEAFF; CDR3 length: 11; J gene: TRBJ1-1; clone size: -; D gene: -; V gene: TRBV20-1